The source of this TCR beta chain is a study of T cell repertoires in cytomegalovirus infection (dated by TCRdb to 2018 to 2020). Turning to the overall study: Peptide stimulations targeted recently identified HLA-C-restricted CMV epitopes, whose presentation resists viral immunomodulation, together with well-studied HLA-B-restricted epitopes. The HLA type of each donor mattered for the analysis, because public TCR beta signatures pointed to carriage of CMV infection along with the matching HLA type.

What the authors observed across the whole study: In both this cohort and an independent approximately 370-donor cohort, the cumulative frequency of public TCR beta family members distinguished carriers of CMV infection plus the relevant HLA type. The ex vivo response was dominated by HLA-C-restricted CMV-specific TCR beta clonotypes, which also provided the single most frequent clonotype in two of eight donors.

TCRdb names Illumina HiSeq 1500 as the instrument used. Using fastp trimming at Q25 and MiXCR clonotype assembly, TCRdb reanalyzed the public sequencing data and kept in-frame beta chains. Merged by CDR3 protein, the rows form single entries marked with the most common genes and DNA. Within this sample are approximately 590,000 distinct CDR3 sequences, with just under 40% of them counted one time only. The ten largest clones take up about 46% of the sample. Reading from cysteine to phenylalanine, the CDR3 counts 14 amino acids. The retained sequence is limited to the CDR3, 42 bases, with the frame set at the first base. From the germline V gene, CDR1 is SGDLS and CDR2 is YYNGEE. Trimmed from V: 2 bases; trimmed from J: 2 bases; junction bases lacking a gene match: 3. On this clonotype itself: Its antigen remains unidentified. Nothing much larger sits one base from this clone, and base qualities are not available.

In the paper's terms, the treatment or condition label means: in vitro stimulation with specific CMV peptide epitopes to enrich CMV-specific T cells. This clonotype was obtained from a human donor in good health (CMV status not recorded). Some clones in this sample may be carry-over from other donors' samples. The sample was cultured PBMCs, taken from culture after CMV antigen stimulation. The chain is assembled from TRBV9 and TRBJ2-5, with 7 bases in between that match TRBD2. The DNA sequence is TGTGCCAGCAGCGTGGGGGGGTTTCAAGAGACCCAGTACTTC. Its protein reads: CASSVGGFQETQYF. With the rest looked up from the reference TRBV9 and TRBJ2-5 genes rather than sequenced, the full variable domain is DSGVTQTPKHLITATGQRVTLRCSPRSGDLSVYWYQQSLDQGLQFLIQYYNGEERAKGNILERFSAQQFPDLHSELNLSSLELGDSALYFCASSVGGFQETQYFGPGTRLLVL.